The source of this T cell receptor (beta chain) is a study of blood T cell repertoires in COVID-19 (dated by TCRdb to about 2020). Regarding the research as a whole: Samples covering the acute and convalescent phases of COVID-19 were provided by collaborators in the United States, Italy and Spain. The material from the prospective study consisted of cDNA or gDNA derived from T cells, B-cell-depleted T cells, or PBMCs. Deeply sampled blood TCRbeta repertoires from subjects exposed to, actively infected with, or recovered from COVID-19 were included in the dataset. A freely available public database, intended as a resource for researchers studying the immune response to SARS-CoV-2, is where the repertoires were released. Samples came from the ongoing ImmuneRACE study (first 160 participants) plus 1,254 subjects from 6 global collaborators. A de-identified subject ID, COVID-19 status, age in years and sex were almost always included in the sample metadata. HLA class I and class II types, where available, came from metadata supplied by the sample provider rather than from assay-based typing. Study-wide findings and limitations: The quantity of clinical and demographic metadata differed by source and by participant and was supplied without curation.

In this sample, this clone turned up a few times. Its antigen target is currently unknown. One end of the junction fails to match germline, which may point to a read error. The immunoSEQ Assay, a bias-controlled multiplex PCR, was used to amplify TCRbeta CDR3 regions from genomic DNA. In the paper's pipeline: Within the assay, amplification of reference gene primers was used to estimate how many nucleated cells each sample contained. To quantify the absolute abundance of each unique TCRbeta CDR3 rearrangement, sequence reads were collapsed and filtered. For each sample, productive Simpson clonality was calculated as the square root of Simpson's diversity index across productive rearrangements. The table comes from immuneACCESS by way of TCRdb, which keeps in-frame sequences with V and J called. Part of the clones is missing from these tables; in studies checked, under half for an unresolved V gene and the rest for unknown reasons. D and trimming were read from the DNA, whereas the V and J calls and clone size are those reported in that table. Present in this sample are 250,000 or so clones, over 75% of which were seen just once. 2.5% to 3.5% of the sample comes from the top ten.

Participants in the prospective study were aged 18 to 89 years, lived in 20 to 25 United States geographic areas, and enrolled through a virtual design. In the prospective study, participants were assigned to cohorts based on the clinical history participants reported in a screening survey and a study questionnaire. Exposed participants were defined as having been in contact with someone with a PCR-confirmed or clinician-diagnosed COVID-19 case within 2 weeks of study entry. Each participant in the prospective study had whole blood, serum and a nasopharyngeal or oropharyngeal swab collected by mobile phlebotomists. Additional blood draws and questionnaires over an approximately two-month period could optionally be provided by prospective study participants. Before DNA extraction, prospective study blood samples were shipped either frozen or at room temperature. The CDR3 measures 18 amino acids from cysteine to phenylalanine. CDR3 DNA only is kept here, 54 bases in frame from base 1. CDR1 and CDR2, looked up from the germline V gene, are MGHDK and SYGVNS.

Sequencing was performed on PBMCs or T cells enriched from blood (not recorded which). Recombination connected TRBV25-1 to TRBJ2-1; 5 matching bases give a weak D call of TRBD2. The TCR comes from a woman between 40 and 55 years old who had been exposed to COVID-19. This receptor has the CDR3 CASSEEIRSERAYNEQFF. The nucleotide sequence is given as TGTGCCAGCAGTGAGGAGATCCGAAGCGAGAGGGCCTATAATGAGCAGTTCTTC.